This T cell receptor (beta chain) stems from a study of technical replicates of blood from several donors. Clones were sequenced by immunoSEQ multiplex PCR, and TCRdb holds only the in-frame ones, with some missing. The sample gives about 70,000 clones, approximately 98% of which show up once; over 0.2% is in the top ten. The junction had 9 bases not matched to a gene; V was cut back by 6 bases and J by 0 bases. Germline CDR1 reads SEHNR; CDR2 reads FQNEAQ (reference sequence). CDR3 length: 16 amino acids. The chain is built from TRBV7-9 and TRBJ2-5; 8 nucleotides match TRBD1. What was sequenced was T cells isolated from PBMCs. The sequence was collected from a human donor in good health. CDR3 loop: CASSPWTGPYQETQYF. The CDR3 DNA is TGTGCCAGCAGTCCCTGGACAGGGCCGTACCAAGAGACCCAGTACTTC.